These T cell receptor beta chains were read from a single sample in a study of shared clonotypes between healthy human individuals. TCRdb's copy holds only in-frame clones and misses some; the assay was immunoSEQ multiplex PCR. The profile covers fewer than 1 million clones, with 95% to 97% appearing a single time and over 0.2% taken by the ten largest. The sequenced material came from naive CD8+ T cells sorted from blood. The receptor source for this set is a man aged 25-45 years in good health. Both conserved end residues are part of each CDR3. The order of the fields is CDR3 protein, CDR3 DNA, clone size, V gene, D gene, J gene. The D gene is left open where the match is weak. Rows may omit the clone size; those that give it use once, few, many or a size class.

CDR3aa: CASSEWTGRNYGYTF; CDR3nt: TGTGCCAGCAGTGAATGGACAGGGAGAAACTATGGCTACACCTTC; abundance: once; v_gene: TRBV2; d_gene: TRBD1; j_gene: TRBJ1-2
CDR3aa: CASIQSDTQYF; CDR3nt: TGTGCCAGCATTCAGTCGGATACGCAGTATTTT; abundance: once; v_gene: TRBV6-1; d_gene: -; j_gene: TRBJ2-3
CDR3aa: CASGYLGRDTEAFF; CDR3nt: TGTGCCAGCGGGTACTTGGGGAGGGACACTGAAGCTTTCTTT; abundance: -; v_gene: TRBV2; d_gene: -; j_gene: TRBJ1-1
CDR3aa: CASSHDRGNTEAFF; CDR3nt: TGCGCCAGCAGCCACGACAGGGGGAACACTGAAGCTTTCTTT; abundance: once; v_gene: TRBV4-1; d_gene: TRBD1; j_gene: TRBJ1-1
CDR3aa: CASSPFYEQYF; CDR3nt: TGTGCCAGCAGCCCGTTTTACGAGCAGTACTTC; abundance: -; v_gene: TRBV7-9; d_gene: -; j_gene: TRBJ2-7
CDR3aa: CASSPRTANTGELFF; CDR3nt: TGTGCCAGCAGCCCGAGGACTGCGAACACCGGGGAGCTGTTTTTT; abundance: -; v_gene: TRBV7-9; d_gene: -; j_gene: TRBJ2-2
CDR3aa: CAISESGTDTGELFF; CDR3nt: TGTGCCATCAGTGAGTCCGGGACGGACACCGGGGAGCTGTTTTTT; abundance: -; v_gene: TRBV10-3; d_gene: -; j_gene: TRBJ2-2
CDR3aa: CASSPRQGGYEQYF; CDR3nt: TGTGCCAGCAGTCCCCGACAGGGTGGCTACGAGCAGTACTTC; abundance: -; v_gene: TRBV27; d_gene: TRBD1; j_gene: TRBJ2-7
CDR3aa: CASSPSGTGPNTEAFF; CDR3nt: TGTGCCAGCAGTCCCTCCGGGACAGGGCCGAACACTGAAGCTTTCTTT; abundance: -; v_gene: TRBV27; d_gene: TRBD1; j_gene: TRBJ1-1
CDR3aa: CASSRGTAKNIQYF; CDR3nt: TGTGCCAGCAGTCGGGGGACAGCCAAAAACATTCAGTACTTC; abundance: -; v_gene: TRBV6-5; d_gene: -; j_gene: TRBJ2-4
CDR3aa: CASSLSEAYTGELFF; CDR3nt: TGCGCCAGCAGCTTGTCTGAAGCTTACACCGGGGAGCTGTTTTTT; abundance: -; v_gene: TRBV5-1; d_gene: -; j_gene: TRBJ2-2
CDR3aa: CASSLLGDQEGDEAFF; CDR3nt: TGTGCCAGCAGTTTACTTGGGGATCAGGAAGGAGATGAAGCTTTCTTT; abundance: -; v_gene: TRBV27; d_gene: -; j_gene: TRBJ1-1
CDR3aa: CASSSPAGTSGRDTQYF; CDR3nt: TGTGCCAGCAGCTCCCCGGCAGGGACTAGCGGGAGAGATACGCAGTATTTT; abundance: -; v_gene: TRBV7-9; d_gene: TRBD2; j_gene: TRBJ2-3
CDR3aa: CASSSAVFDEQFF; CDR3nt: TGTGCCAGCAGCTCCGCAGTCTTCGATGAGCAGTTCTTC; abundance: -; v_gene: TRBV11-2; d_gene: -; j_gene: TRBJ2-1
CDR3aa: CASSEGGGLNEQYF; CDR3nt: TGTGCCAGCAGCGAAGGAGGGGGCCTGAACGAGCAGTACTTC; abundance: -; v_gene: TRBV7-9; d_gene: -; j_gene: TRBJ2-7
CDR3aa: CASSSPGRPNTEAFF; CDR3nt: TGTGCCAGCAGCTCCCCGGGACGGCCGAACACTGAAGCTTTCTTT; abundance: -; v_gene: TRBV7-9; d_gene: -; j_gene: TRBJ1-1
CDR3aa: CASTPLGGSYEQYF; CDR3nt: TGCGCCAGCACCCCGTTGGGGGGTTCCTACGAGCAGTACTTC; abundance: -; v_gene: TRBV5-1; d_gene: -; j_gene: TRBJ2-7
CDR3aa: CASSLKYQETQYF; CDR3nt: TGTGCCAGCTCACTTAAGTACCAAGAGACCCAGTACTTC; abundance: -; v_gene: TRBV18; d_gene: -; j_gene: TRBJ2-5
CDR3aa: CASSPPSGSADTQYF; CDR3nt: TGTGCCAGCAGCCCACCTAGCGGGAGTGCAGATACGCAGTATTTT; abundance: -; v_gene: TRBV9; d_gene: TRBD2; j_gene: TRBJ2-3
CDR3aa: CSGGQTTYEQYF; CDR3nt: TGCAGCGGGGGACAGACTACCTACGAGCAGTACTTC; abundance: -; v_gene: TRBV29-1; d_gene: TRBD1; j_gene: TRBJ2-7
CDR3aa: CASSEGLVLYEQYF; CDR3nt: TGTGCCAGCAGTGAGGGACTAGTCCTATACGAGCAGTACTTC; abundance: -; v_gene: TRBV2; d_gene: TRBD2; j_gene: TRBJ2-7
CDR3aa: CASSPWGRQIQETQYF; CDR3nt: TGTGCCAGCAGTCCGTGGGGTCGGCAGATACAAGAGACCCAGTACTTC; abundance: -; v_gene: TRBV11-2; d_gene: -; j_gene: TRBJ2-5
CDR3aa: CSVLQGYEQYF; CDR3nt: TGCAGCGTGTTACAGGGCTACGAGCAGTACTTC; abundance: once; v_gene: TRBV29-1; d_gene: -; j_gene: TRBJ2-7
CDR3aa: CASSTGPAETQYF; CDR3nt: TGTGCCAGCTCAACAGGGCCGGCCGAGACCCAGTACTTC; abundance: -; v_gene: TRBV18; d_gene: -; j_gene: TRBJ2-5
CDR3aa: CATSRDREDTGELFF; CDR3nt: TGTGCCACCAGCAGGGACAGGGAGGACACCGGGGAGCTGTTTTTT; abundance: -; v_gene: TRBV15; d_gene: TRBD1; j_gene: TRBJ2-2
CDR3aa: CASSEFSTGVGEQFF; CDR3nt: TGTGCCAGCAGTGAATTTTCTACCGGGGTTGGTGAGCAGTTCTTC; abundance: -; v_gene: TRBV25-1; d_gene: -; j_gene: TRBJ2-1
CDR3aa: CASSLVRVGQPQHF; CDR3nt: TGTGCCAGCAGCTTGGTAAGGGTCGGGCAGCCCCAGCATTTT; abundance: -; v_gene: TRBV5-5; d_gene: -; j_gene: TRBJ1-5
CDR3aa: CASSSTNGAYEQYF; CDR3nt: TGTGCCAGCAGTTCAACCAACGGGGCTTACGAGCAGTACTTC; abundance: -; v_gene: TRBV27; d_gene: -; j_gene: TRBJ2-7
CDR3aa: CASSYGGRAWDTQYF; CDR3nt: TGTGCCAGCAGTTACGGCGGGAGGGCGTGGGATACGCAGTATTTT; abundance: -; v_gene: TRBV6-5; d_gene: TRBD2; j_gene: TRBJ2-3
CDR3aa: CASSYSPAYEQYF; CDR3nt: TGTGCCAGCAGTTACTCGCCAGCCTACGAGCAGTACTTC; abundance: once; v_gene: TRBV6-5; d_gene: -; j_gene: TRBJ2-7
CDR3aa: CASSLGGDRFYGYTF; CDR3nt: TGTGCCAGCAGTTTAGGGGGGGACAGATTCTATGGCTACACCTTC; abundance: -; v_gene: TRBV27; d_gene: TRBD1; j_gene: TRBJ1-2
CDR3aa: CSVPGTSGIVNEQFF; CDR3nt: TGCAGCGTCCCCGGGACTAGCGGGATAGTAAATGAGCAGTTCTTC; abundance: once; v_gene: TRBV29-1; d_gene: TRBD2; j_gene: TRBJ2-1
CDR3aa: CASSQEYSGVVSYEQYF; CDR3nt: TGCGCCAGCAGCCAAGAATACTCTGGGGTAGTCTCCTACGAGCAGTACTTC; abundance: -; v_gene: TRBV4-1; d_gene: -; j_gene: TRBJ2-7
CDR3aa: CASTRAEETQYF; CDR3nt: TGTGCCAGCACGAGGGCTGAGGAGACCCAGTACTTC; abundance: -; v_gene: TRBV7-9; d_gene: -; j_gene: TRBJ2-5
CDR3aa: CATGLTSADEQFF; CDR3nt: TGTGCCACCGGACTTACTAGCGCGGATGAGCAGTTCTTC; abundance: -; v_gene: TRBV15; d_gene: TRBD2; j_gene: TRBJ2-1
CDR3aa: CSVDGGTQDTQYF; CDR3nt: TGCAGCGTTGACGGGGGTACACAGGATACGCAGTATTTT; abundance: -; v_gene: TRBV29-1; d_gene: -; j_gene: TRBJ2-3
CDR3aa: CASSSTGGYDYGYTF; CDR3nt: TGTGCCAGCAGCTCCACAGGGGGCTACGACTATGGCTACACCTTC; abundance: -; v_gene: TRBV7-9; d_gene: TRBD1; j_gene: TRBJ1-2
CDR3aa: CASSLSQYNEQFF; CDR3nt: TGTGCCAGCAGCTTAAGCCAATACAATGAGCAGTTCTTC; abundance: -; v_gene: TRBV7-3; d_gene: -; j_gene: TRBJ2-1
CDR3aa: CASSPSTGEETQYF; CDR3nt: TGTGCCAGCTCACCCTCGACAGGGGAAGAGACCCAGTACTTC; abundance: -; v_gene: TRBV18; d_gene: TRBD1; j_gene: TRBJ2-5
CDR3aa: CAISEPGLAGDEQFF; CDR3nt: TGTGCCATCAGTGAACCGGGACTAGCGGGGGATGAGCAGTTCTTC; abundance: -; v_gene: TRBV10-3; d_gene: TRBD2; j_gene: TRBJ2-1
CDR3aa: CATSRDWTPTYEQYF; CDR3nt: TGTGCCACCAGCAGAGATTGGACACCAACCTACGAGCAGTACTTC; abundance: -; v_gene: TRBV15; d_gene: -; j_gene: TRBJ2-7
CDR3aa: CSVPGPKGPSNYGYTF; CDR3nt: TGCAGCGTTCCGGGACCCAAAGGACCTTCTAACTATGGCTACACCTTC; abundance: -; v_gene: TRBV29-1; d_gene: -; j_gene: TRBJ1-2
CDR3aa: CASSLGAGGAQETQYF; CDR3nt: TGTGCCAGCAGTTTAGGGGCGGGAGGGGCCCAAGAGACCCAGTACTTC; abundance: -; v_gene: TRBV28; d_gene: TRBD2; j_gene: TRBJ2-5
CDR3aa: CASSLQGSGKAQYF; CDR3nt: TGTGCCAGCAGCTTGCAAGGAAGCGGGAAGGCCCAGTACTTC; abundance: -; v_gene: TRBV7-9; d_gene: TRBD2; j_gene: TRBJ2-5
CDR3aa: CSVEGGPKSYNEQFF; CDR3nt: TGCAGCGTTGAGGGGGGCCCGAAGAGCTACAATGAGCAGTTCTTC; abundance: -; v_gene: TRBV29-1; d_gene: -; j_gene: TRBJ2-1
CDR3aa: CASSLDRSYNEQFF; CDR3nt: TGTGCCAGCAGTTTGGACAGGTCCTACAATGAGCAGTTCTTC; abundance: -; v_gene: TRBV27; d_gene: TRBD1; j_gene: TRBJ2-1
CDR3aa: CASSSAIRGTQETQYF; CDR3nt: TGTGCCAGCAGCTCCGCCATACGGGGGACCCAAGAGACCCAGTACTTC; abundance: -; v_gene: TRBV5-6; d_gene: -; j_gene: TRBJ2-5
CDR3aa: CASSPIASKTDTQYF; CDR3nt: TGTGCCAGCAGCCCCATAGCGAGTAAAACAGATACGCAGTATTTT; abundance: -; v_gene: TRBV7-9; d_gene: -; j_gene: TRBJ2-3
CDR3aa: CASSLGLDQPQHF; CDR3nt: TGTGCCAGCAGCTTAGGTTTGGATCAGCCCCAGCATTTT; abundance: -; v_gene: TRBV7-9; d_gene: -; j_gene: TRBJ1-5
CDR3aa: CASSPYNEQFF; CDR3nt: TGTGCCAGCAGTCCCTACAATGAGCAGTTCTTC; abundance: -; v_gene: TRBV28; d_gene: -; j_gene: TRBJ2-1
CDR3aa: CASSKQKNIQYF; CDR3nt: TGTGCCAGCAGCAAACAGAAAAACATTCAGTACTTC; abundance: -; v_gene: TRBV21-1; d_gene: -; j_gene: TRBJ2-4
CDR3aa: CASSAGTAGYNEQFF; CDR3nt: TGTGCCAGCAGCGCCGGGACAGCCGGCTACAATGAGCAGTTCTTC; abundance: -; v_gene: TRBV9; d_gene: TRBD1; j_gene: TRBJ2-1
CDR3aa: CAIDIKLAGGNEQFF; CDR3nt: TGTGCCATCGACATTAAACTAGCGGGGGGCAATGAGCAGTTCTTC; abundance: once; v_gene: TRBV6-5; d_gene: TRBD2; j_gene: TRBJ2-1
CDR3aa: CASSLLGTASYEQYF; CDR3nt: TGTGCCAGCAGCTTACTCGGGACGGCCTCCTACGAGCAGTACTTC; abundance: -; v_gene: TRBV7-8; d_gene: -; j_gene: TRBJ2-7
CDR3aa: CASSAGGTGELFF; CDR3nt: TGTGCCAGCAGTGCAGGGGGTACCGGGGAGCTGTTTTTT; abundance: -; v_gene: TRBV27; d_gene: TRBD1; j_gene: TRBJ2-2
CDR3aa: CASSPAALYPTDTQYF; CDR3nt: TGTGCCAGCAGCCCGGCGGCTTTGTACCCCACAGATACGCAGTATTTT; abundance: -; v_gene: TRBV7-8; d_gene: -; j_gene: TRBJ2-3
CDR3aa: CASSVSGTGSNEQYF; CDR3nt: TGTGCCAGCAGCGTTTCCGGGACAGGGTCTAACGAGCAGTACTTC; abundance: -; v_gene: TRBV9; d_gene: TRBD1; j_gene: TRBJ2-7
CDR3aa: CASSYQAGQGYNEQFF; CDR3nt: TGTGCCAGCAGTTACCAAGCGGGACAGGGCTACAATGAGCAGTTCTTC; abundance: -; v_gene: TRBV6-5; d_gene: TRBD1; j_gene: TRBJ2-1
CDR3aa: CAYGKDNYNEQFF; CDR3nt: TGTGCCTACGGTAAGGACAACTACAATGAGCAGTTCTTC; abundance: -; v_gene: TRBV28; d_gene: -; j_gene: TRBJ2-1